Listed below are T cell receptor beta chains from one sample, sequenced in a study of blood T cell repertoires in COVID-19. Produced via immunoSEQ multiplex PCR; TCRdb's table is partial and in-frame only. The repertoire holds approximately 120,000 clones, around three quarters seen once, with around a third in the top ten. The sequencing input was peripheral blood. The receptor set was obtained from a middle-aged man with active or convalescent COVID-19. CDR3s include the opening cysteine and the closing phenylalanine or tryptophan. The D gene is left open where the match is weak. For some rows the clone size is stated as once, few or many, or as a class when expanded; others skip it.

v_call	d_call	j_call	clone_size	cdr3_length	cdr3_aa	cdr3_nt
TRBV11-2	.	TRBJ1-4	.	15	CASSPPTGRSEKLFF	TGTGCCAGCAGCCCCCCGACAGGCAGATCCGAAAAACTGTTTTTT
TRBV6-1	.	TRBJ1-3	.	16	CASSENVVSSGNTIYF	TGTGCCAGCAGTGAAAATGTGGTGAGCTCTGGAAACACCATATATTTT
TRBV7-9	TRBD1	TRBJ1-4	.	14	CASSYRGTNEKLFF	TGTGCCAGCAGCTACAGGGGAACTAATGAAAAACTGTTTTTT
TRBV19	TRBD1	TRBJ1-1	.	15	CASSSRRQGDTEAFF	TGTGCCAGTAGTTCGCGAAGACAGGGGGACACTGAAGCTTTCTTT
TRBV18	.	TRBJ1-5	few	14	CASSPPNSDQPQHF	TGTGCCAGCTCACCACCGAACTCGGATCAGCCCCAGCATTTT
TRBV7-2	.	TRBJ1-2	once	15	CASSSFFSLDFGYTF	TGTGCCAGCAGCTCCTTCTTCTCCTTAGACTTCGGCTACACCTTC
TRBV9	TRBD1	TRBJ2-2	once	15	CASSIRGSNTGELFF	TGTGCCAGCAGCATCAGGGGGTCTAACACCGGGGAGCTGTTTTTT
TRBV6-5	.	TRBJ1-5	.	14	CASSYQEDNQPQHF	TGTGCCAGCAGTTATCAGGAGGACAATCAGCCCCAGCATTTT
TRBV6-5	TRBD1	TRBJ1-2	.	13	CASSPDRGYGYTF	TGTGCCAGCAGTCCCGACAGGGGTTATGGCTACACCTTC
TRBV30	TRBD1	TRBJ1-3	.	14	CAWRDRGPGNTIYF	TGTGCCTGGAGAGACAGGGGTCCTGGAAACACCATATATTTT
TRBV19	.	TRBJ1-1	.	13	CASSMAVDTEAFF	TGTGCCAGTAGTATGGCGGTGGACACTGAAGCTTTCTTT
TRBV5-1	TRBD2	TRBJ2-7	.	16	CASSPGLAGGSDEQYF	TGCGCCAGCAGCCCGGGACTAGCGGGGGGATCCGACGAGCAGTACTTC
TRBV3-1/TRBV3-2	TRBD1	TRBJ1-6	.	15	CASSPRDRGYSPLHF	TGTGCCAGCAGCCCCCGGGACAGGGGGTATTCACCCCTCCACTTT
TRBV14	TRBD1	TRBJ1-1	.	14	CASSRGQGLGEAFF	TGTGCCAGCAGCCGTGGACAGGGTTTGGGAGAAGCTTTCTTT
TRBV3-1/TRBV3-2	.	TRBJ1-1	.	17	CASSQDRRSLSDTEAFF	TGTGCCAGCAGCCAAGATAGGAGGAGCCTAAGTGATACTGAAGCTTTCTTT
TRBV5-1	.	TRBJ2-2	.	13	CASSPRSAGELFF	TGCGCCAGCAGCCCCAGGTCTGCCGGGGAGCTGTTTTTT
TRBV18	.	TRBJ2-1	.	15	CASSIRGNLYNEQFF	TGTGCCAGCTCAATTCGGGGGAACCTCTACAATGAGCAGTTCTTC
TRBV14	TRBD1	TRBJ2-7	once	16	CASSPPGDRGTYEQYF	TGTGCCAGCAGCCCGCCCGGGGACAGGGGAACCTACGAGCAGTACTTC
TRBV27	TRBD2	TRBJ2-2	.	18	CASSSPLRSGGNTGELFF	TGTGCCAGCAGTTCCCCCTTAAGGAGCGGGGGGAACACCGGGGAGCTGTTTTTT
TRBV5-1	TRBD1	TRBJ1-2	.	14	CASSPSGTGGDYTF	TGCGCCAGCAGCCCGTCCGGGACAGGGGGCGACTACACCTTC